The clone carrying this TCR beta chain was seen only once. This record belongs to a study of technical replicates of blood from a few donors. Assay: immunoSEQ multiplex PCR; the TCRdb copy retains only in-frame clones and omits some. Altogether almost 90,000 clones are present, about 94% being singletons, with the ten largest covering 0.24%. This CDR3 region has 11 residues. The ends were cut back, 4 bases at V and 13 bases at J, with 13 bases in the middle. Per the germline V gene, CDR1 is MDHEN and CDR2 is SYDVKM. The clonotype was recovered from a human donor in good health. V and J are TRBV28 and TRBJ1-2; TRBD1 is a possible D gene (5 bases). The specimen was T cells isolated from PBMCs. CDR3 sequence reads: CASSSRAHGTF. The CDR3 DNA sequence: TGTGCCAGCAGTTCCAGGGCCCATGGCACCTTC.